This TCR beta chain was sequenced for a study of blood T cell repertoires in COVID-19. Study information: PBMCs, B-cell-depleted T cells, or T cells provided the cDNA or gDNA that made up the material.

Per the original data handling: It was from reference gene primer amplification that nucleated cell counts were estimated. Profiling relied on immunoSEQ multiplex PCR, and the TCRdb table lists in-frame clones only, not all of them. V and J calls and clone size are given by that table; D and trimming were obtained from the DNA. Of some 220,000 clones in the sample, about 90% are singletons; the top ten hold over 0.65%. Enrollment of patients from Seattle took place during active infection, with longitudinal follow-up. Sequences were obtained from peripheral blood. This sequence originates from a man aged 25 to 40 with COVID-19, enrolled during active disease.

The chain's CDR3 is CASRPGTSVNEQYF. The CDR3 nucleotides are TGCGCCAGCAGGCCCGGGACTAGCGTCAACGAGCAGTACTTC. The chain uses TRBV10-2 and TRBJ2-7; 10 nucleotides agree with TRBD2. V was clipped by 6 bases and J by 5 bases; unmatched bases: 7. Germline CDR1 is WSHSY and CDR2 is SAAADI. This CDR3 contains 14 residues.